This T cell receptor beta chain appears in the sequencing data of a study of cytomegalovirus exposure and HLA in healthy donors. Overall study findings and caveats: Follow-up analysis later connected one missense variant in DCLRE1C with trimming of TCR beta V- and J-genes. The listing of 150 or so TCR beta chains classed them as cytomegalovirus-associated.

Primers for the PCR totalled 60 Vbeta and 13 Jbeta. Assay: immunoSEQ multiplex PCR; the TCRdb copy retains only in-frame clones and omits some. The sample lists around 150,000 clones; more than 75% were seen once. Germline values: CDR1 SGHRS, CDR2 YFSETQ. CDR3 length equals 14 residues. The trim removed 2 bases at V and 3 bases at J, leaving 4 bases unmatched. Regarding this clone: Its antigen is unknown.

The sample comprised PBMCs. The V gene is TRBV5-1, the J gene TRBJ2-7; 8 bases are a match to TRBD1. This receptor was identified in a man between 35 and 55 years old in good health and CMV-seronegative. CDR3 in amino acids: CASSLGQGDYEQYF. CDR3 DNA: TGCGCCAGCAGCTTAGGACAGGGTGACTACGAGCAGTACTTC.